The present entry profiles one T cell receptor (beta chain) with its context. Its antigen is still unknown. This entry comes from a study of shared clonotypes between healthy human individuals. Overall study findings and caveats: The generation probabilities recorded for non-shared clonotypes fell below those of clonotypes shared by all four donors. Four donors shared around 5% of their naive CD4 clonotypes.

Source study methods: ImmunoSEQ output lacked quality scores and full-length reads, limiting matched filtering. Some clones are missing from TCRdb's copy, which holds only in-frame ones; the method was immunoSEQ multiplex PCR. V, J and clone size reflect that table, while D and trimming were determined from the DNA. The table records 1,500,000 or so clones, approximately 98.5% of them present only once. CD4+ cells underwent separation, giving CD45RA+ naive and CD45RA-negative memory subsets. The CDR3 totals 18 residues. Germline V gene sequence: CDR1 LGHNA, CDR2 YNFKEQ. V shed 3 bases and J shed 6 bases, with 27 bases lying between them.

The specimen was naive CD4+ T cells sorted from blood. Indicated subset: CD45RA+ positively selected. The chain joins TRBV4-2 to TRBJ2-7, with D possibly matching TRBD2 (6 bases). This sequence originates from a man aged 25 to 45 in good health. DNA of the CDR3: TGTGCCAGCAGCCAGGACCTCTCGGCTAGCGATGGAGCGCGCGAGCAGTACTTC. Its protein product is CASSQDLSASDGAREQYF.